A single sample is the source of the 24 T cell receptor beta chains below, sequenced in a study of blood T cell repertoires in COVID-19. The repertoire was sequenced with immunoSEQ multiplex PCR; TCRdb's copy has only in-frame clones and lacks some. The top ten clones hold roughly 6.6% of a sample with tens of thousands of clones, approximately 80% of them seen once. Sequenced: peripheral blood. All receptors derive from a man aged 70-80 years with acute or convalescent COVID-19.

This clone was found a few times. V gene TRBV2 combines with J gene TRBJ2-5; 8 bases align to TRBD2. The ends lost 8 bases at V and 5 bases at J; junction bases unmatched: 10. The CDR3 runs to 14 residues. Germline values: CDR1 SNHLY, CDR2 FYNNEI. The CDR3 DNA is TGTGCCAGCTCGTCGGGGGGGCGATGGGAGACCCAGTACTTC. Protein: CASSSGGRWETQYF.

This clone was picked up one time. The J gene is TRBJ1-6, the V gene TRBV2; 9 bases are a match to TRBD1. The CDR3 covers 14 residues. Germline V gives CDR1 SNHLY, CDR2 FYNNEI. Trimming at V came to 6 bases and at J to 9 bases, leaving 6 bases not matched to a gene. CDR3 coding DNA: TGTGCCAGCAGGAGGACAGGGGAAGGTTCACCCCTCCACTTT. Its protein product is CASRRTGEGSPLHF. Based on the CDR3 plus reference TRBV2 and TRBJ1-6, the full variable domain is EPEVTQTPSHQVTQMGQEVILRCVPISNHLYFYWYRQILGQKVEFLVSFYNNEISEKSEIFDDQFSVERPDGSNFTLKIRSTKLEDSAMYFCASRRTGEGSPLHFGNGTRLTVT.

V usage is TRBV2 and J usage is TRBJ2-4; weak D call: TRBD2 (5 bases). This CDR3 spans 14 amino acids. Trimming shortened V by 5 bases and J by 8 bases, and 16 bases separated the two germline ends. Germline V gene sequence: CDR1 SNHLY, CDR2 FYNNEI. CDR3 DNA sequence: TGTGCCAGCAGTCCCGGACGCCAGAGGGACATTCAGTACTTC. Amino acid sequence: CASSPGRQRDIQYF. Filled out from reference TRBV2 and TRBJ2-4, the complete variable domain reads EPEVTQTPSHQVTQMGQEVILRCVPISNHLYFYWYRQILGQKVEFLVSFYNNEISEKSEIFDDQFSVERPDGSNFTLKIRSTKLEDSAMYFCASSPGRQRDIQYFGAGTRLSVL.

This sequence joins TRBV7-3 and TRBJ1-2; 8 bases line up with TRBD1. V gave up 2 bases and J gave up 4 bases; unmatched junction bases: 3. Germline V gene data show CDR1 as SGHTA and CDR2 as FQGTGA. The CDR3 sequence is 14 residues long. The CDR3 spells CASSLDTGGYGYTF. CDR3 nucleotide sequence: TGTGCCAGCAGCTTAGATACAGGGGGCTATGGCTACACCTTC.

This clone was seen a handful of times. This chain joins TRBV5-1 and TRBJ1-2, with 8 bases identical to TRBD1. Trimming at V came to 4 bases and at J to 7 bases, leaving 9 bases not matched to a gene. There are 14 residues in the CDR3. Germline lookup yields CDR1 SGHRS and CDR2 YFSETQ. The CDR3 protein is CASSAGQGSTGYTF. CDR3 sequence (DNA): TGCGCCAGCAGCGCAGGACAGGGATCAACTGGCTACACCTTC.

This rearrangement joins TRBV6-5 to TRBJ2-5, with 12 bases matching TRBD2. In germline, CDR1 is MNHEY, CDR2 SVGAGI. V gave up 7 bases and J gave up 4 bases; unmatched junction bases: 7. The CDR3 runs 15 residues. CDR3 region: CASIRTSGTLETQYF. For the CDR3, the DNA is TGTGCCAGCATCCGGACTAGCGGGACTTTAGAGACCCAGTACTTC.

The genes are TRBV29-1 and TRBJ1-4, with D possibly matching TRBD1 (6 bases). This CDR3 comprises 12 residues. Per the germline V gene, CDR1 is SQVTM and CDR2 is ANQGSEA. V shed 6 bases and J shed 4 bases, with 9 bases lying between them. In nucleotides, the CDR3 is TGCAGCGTCGGACAGTTTAATGAAAAACTGTTTTTT. The encoded protein is CSVGQFNEKLFF.

The chain uses TRBV6-5 and TRBJ2-3, with a weak D call TRBD2 (6 bases). V lost 0 bases to trimming and J lost 7 bases, with 17 bases between them. The germline V gene has CDR1 MNHEY and CDR2 SVGAGI. This CDR3 has 16 residues. The CDR3 protein is CASSYSNSGGAYTQYF. The DNA for the CDR3 is TGTGCCAGCAGTTACTCGAATTCCGGGGGAGCCTATACGCAGTATTTT.

For the CDR3, the DNA is TGTGCCAGCAGCCTGACAGGGAGGAAGCTAGCTGGCTACACCTTC. This codes for CASSLTGRKLAGYTF. This rearrangement joins TRBV28 to TRBJ1-2; TRBD1 agrees at 7 bases. J was trimmed by 7 bases and V by 6 bases; bases with no gene match: 14. Germline lookup yields CDR1 MDHEN and CDR2 SYDVKM. This CDR3 region has 15 residues.

The V gene is TRBV11-2, the J gene TRBJ2-3; 8 nucleotides match TRBD1. This CDR3 contains 16 residues. From germline, CDR1 is SGHAT and CDR2 FQNNGV. Trimming removed 5 bases from V and 5 bases from J; junction bases left unmatched: 12. For the CDR3, the DNA is TGTGCCAGCAGCCTCCAGGGGGCCGGAGGGAGAGATACGCAGTATTTT. Translating it yields CASSLQGAGGRDTQYF.

The J gene is TRBJ2-3, the V gene TRBV9; 14 bases line up with TRBD2. V lost 4 bases, J lost 0 bases, and 4 bases stayed unmatched. Germline-derived CDR1 and CDR2 are SGDLS and YYNGEE. This CDR3 is built from 17 residues. This CDR3 is CASSSGTSGGSTDTQYF. In nucleotides, the CDR3 is TGTGCCAGCAGCTCCGGGACTAGCGGGGGAAGCACAGATACGCAGTATTTT.

The V call is TRBV29-1, the J call TRBJ2-2, with D possibly TRBD2 on 6 matching bases. CDR1 and CDR2 (germline): SQVTM, ANQGSEA. V lost 4 bases and J 2 bases, leaving 14 bases between the germline ends. CDR3 length: 15 residues. CDR3 bases: TGCAGCGTTGTTGCGAGGGGAGGTAACACCGGGGAGCTGTTTTTT. It translates to CSVVARGGNTGELFF.

This sequence joins TRBV5-4 and TRBJ1-2; 9 bases map to TRBD1. The V gene's germline CDR1 is SGHNT and CDR2 YYREEE (reference sequence). The CDR3 runs to 16 residues. The V and J ends lost 0 bases and 3 bases, in that order; junction bases with no gene match: 6. CDR3 in amino acids: CASSLGGGQGDYGYTF. The CDR3 DNA sequence: TGTGCCAGCAGCTTGGGGGGGGGACAGGGAGACTATGGCTACACCTTC.

The chain joins TRBV4-1 to TRBJ1-2, with D unresolved. Germline lookup yields CDR1 MGHRA and CDR2 YSYEKL. V was clipped by 5 bases and J by 2 bases, with 9 bases between them. CDR3 length: 13 residues. The CDR3 sequence: CASSSLLNYGYTF. CDR3 coding DNA: TGCGCCAGCAGCTCACTGCTGAACTATGGCTACACCTTC.

V gene TRBV19 combines with J gene TRBJ2-1, with no clear D. This CDR3 contains 14 residues. V was pared by 1 base and J by 0 bases, with 4 bases between. Germline CDR1 and CDR2: LNHDA and SQIVND (reference sequence). The DNA for the CDR3 is TGTGCCAGTAGTATAGTGGCCTCCTACAATGAGCAGTTCTTC. This encodes CASSIVASYNEQFF.

This clone was counted once. This chain links TRBV7-9 with TRBJ1-2; 12 nucleotides agree with TRBD1. Trimming took 5 bases from V and 2 from J; bases not matched to a gene: 6. CDR1 SEHNR and CDR2 FQNEAQ come from the germline V gene (reference sequence). The CDR3 consists of 16 residues. Here the CDR3 reads CASSHYGTGGNYGYTF. In nucleotides, the CDR3 is TGTGCCAGCAGCCATTACGGGACAGGGGGCAACTATGGCTACACCTTC. Full variable domain (remainder filled in from reference TRBV7-9 and TRBJ1-2): DTGVSQNPRHKITKRGQNVTFRCDPISEHNRLYWYRQTLGQGPEFLTYFQNEAQLEKSRLLSDRFSAERPKGSFSTLEIQRTEQGDSAMYLCASSHYGTGGNYGYTFGSGTRLTVV.

V usage is TRBV25-1 and J usage is TRBJ2-6; 8 nucleotides line up with TRBD1. Germline-derived CDR1 and CDR2 are MGHDK and SYGVNS. Germline trimming cut 4 bases from V and 2 bases from J; bases unmatched to any gene: 10. This CDR3 contains 18 residues. The CDR3 bases are TGTGCCAGCAGTGCTGACAGGGGTACTGTGGCTGGGGCCAACGTCCTGACTTTC. Its protein product is CASSADRGTVAGANVLTF.

The V call is TRBV19, the J call TRBJ1-1; D uncertain. Deletions cut 3 bases from V and 1 base from J, with 6 bases between. This CDR3 spans 13 amino acids. Germline V CDR1 and CDR2: LNHDA, SQIVND (reference sequence). The CDR3 is CASSITRNTEAFF. Written as DNA, the CDR3 is TGTGCCAGTAGTATTACGAGGAACACTGAAGCTTTCTTT.

The chain joins TRBV7-9 to TRBJ2-2; D gene ambiguous. The germline CDR1 and CDR2 sequences are SEHNR and FQNEAQ (reference sequence). V lost 5 bases, J lost 4 bases, and 5 bases lay in between. This CDR3 comprises 12 residues. For the CDR3, the DNA is TGTGCCAGCAGCCCCGGCACCGGGGAGCTGTTTTTT. Its protein product is CASSPGTGELFF.

This chain links TRBV19 with TRBJ2-7; 8 nucleotides line up with TRBD2. Germline V gene lookup returns CDR1 LNHDA and CDR2 SQIVND (reference sequence). Trimming cost V 3 bases and J 5 bases; bases outside gene matches: 9. The CDR3 has 15 amino acids. The CDR3: CASSIDGTSQNEQYF. The CDR3 DNA is TGTGCCAGTAGTATTGATGGGACTAGTCAGAACGAGCAGTACTTC.

This clone was recorded a few times. This chain links TRBV18 with TRBJ2-2; maybe TRBD2 (5 bases). This CDR3 contains 14 residues. The V gene's germline CDR1 is KGHSH and CDR2 LQKENI. V was pared by 3 bases and J by 1 base, with 6 bases between. CDR3 sequence: CASSPSENTGELFF. The CDR3 bases are TGTGCCAGCTCACCTAGCGAGAACACCGGGGAGCTGTTTTTT. The full variable domain, its missing parts supplied by reference TRBV18 and TRBJ2-2, is NAGVMQNPRHLVRRRGQEARLRCSPMKGHSHVYWYRQLPEEGLKFMVYLQKENIIDESGMPKERFSAEFPKEGPSILRIQQVVRGDSAAYFCASSPSENTGELFFGEGSRLTVL.

V gene TRBV5-4 combines with J gene TRBJ2-1, with TRBD2 identical over 9 bases. This CDR3 contains 18 residues. Germline V gene data show CDR1 as SGHNT and CDR2 as YYREEE (reference sequence). V lost 1 base and J lost 4; bases outside the gene matches: 12. CDR3 coding DNA: TGTGCCAGCAGCTTGAAGGGTAGCGGGAGATCAGGGTACAATGAGCAGTTCTTC. Amino acid sequence: CASSLKGSGRSGYNEQFF. Full variable domain (missing parts from reference TRBV5-4 and TRBJ2-1): ETGVTQSPTHLIKTRGQQVTLRCSSQSGHNTVSWYQQALGQGPQFIFQYYREEENGRGNFPPRFSGLQFPNYSSELNVNALELDDSALYLCASSLKGSGRSGYNEQFFGPGTRLTVL.

The chain uses TRBV15 and TRBJ1-1; D remains unclear. The germline CDR1 and CDR2 sequences are LNHNV and YYDKDF (reference sequence). The CDR3 totals 14 residues. Trimming removed 0 bases at V and 3 bases at J, with 8 bases between. The CDR3 region is CATSRDAADTEAFF. The DNA of the CDR3 is TGTGCCACCAGCAGAGATGCCGCGGACACTGAAGCTTTCTTT.

In its sample, this clone was seen a few times. V and J are TRBV29-1 and TRBJ1-2, with 7 nucleotides matching TRBD1. V shed 7 bases, J shed 8 bases, and the junction held 16 bases outside the gene matches. The CDR3 consists of 14 residues. From germline, CDR1 is SQVTM and CDR2 ANQGSEA. This CDR3 is CSAPRRGGAWGYTF. In DNA form, the CDR3 reads TGCAGCGCCCCAAGAAGAGGGGGCGCGTGGGGCTACACCTTC.